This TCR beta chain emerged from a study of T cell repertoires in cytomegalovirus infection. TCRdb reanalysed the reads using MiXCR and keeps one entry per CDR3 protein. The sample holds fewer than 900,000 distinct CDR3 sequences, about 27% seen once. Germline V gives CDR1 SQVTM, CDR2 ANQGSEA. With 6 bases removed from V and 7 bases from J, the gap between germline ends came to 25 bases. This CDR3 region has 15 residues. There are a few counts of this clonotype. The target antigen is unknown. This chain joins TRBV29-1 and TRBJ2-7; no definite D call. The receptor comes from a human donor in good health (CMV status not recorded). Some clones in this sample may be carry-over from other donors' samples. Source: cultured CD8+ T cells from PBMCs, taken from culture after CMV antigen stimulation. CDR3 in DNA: TGCAGCGTACTCTCGACTCAGGCGGTGGGTAAGGAGCAGTACTTC. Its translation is CSVLSTQAVGKEQYF.